These T cell receptor beta chains were read from a single sample in a study of blood T cell repertoires in COVID-19. Method: immunoSEQ multiplex PCR; TCRdb's copy keeps in-frame clones and lacks some. In the table there are nearly 200,000 clones, around 80% of which are singletons. What was sequenced was peripheral blood. Every receptor here comes from a human donor in a cohort sampled during active COVID-19. The CDR3 runs from the conserved cysteine through the conserved F or W. The D gene is left open where the match is weak. For some rows the clone size is stated as once, few or many, or as a class when expanded; others skip it.

v_gene	d_gene	abundance	j_gene	CDR3aa	CDR3nt
TRBV19	TRBD1	NA	TRBJ2-1	CASSIVRDRGYNEQFF	TGTGCCAGTAGTATTGTCCGGGACAGGGGGTACAATGAGCAGTTCTTC
TRBV24-1	TRBD2	NA	TRBJ2-5	CATSPSGDPQETQYF	TGTGCCACCAGCCCTAGCGGGGATCCTCAAGAGACCCAGTACTTC
TRBV24-1	NA	NA	TRBJ2-3	CATSLGAVNTDTQYF	TGTGCCACCTCCCTGGGGGCCGTTAACACAGATACGCAGTATTTT
TRBV19	NA	NA	TRBJ1-5	CASRDRSYSNQPQHF	TGTGCCAGTAGGGACAGATCATATAGCAATCAGCCCCAGCATTTT
TRBV5-1	TRBD1	NA	TRBJ1-1	CASSIQGVNSNTEAFF	TGCGCCAGCAGTATTCAGGGGGTAAACTCGAACACTGAAGCTTTCTTT
TRBV20-1	NA	NA	TRBJ1-5	CSASAGSSNQPQHF	TGCAGTGCTAGTGCAGGGTCAAGCAATCAGCCCCAGCATTTT
TRBV19	NA	few	TRBJ1-3	CASSIAGIGGNTIYF	TGTGCCAGTAGTATAGCAGGGATTGGCGGAAACACCATATATTTT
TRBV21-1	NA	NA	TRBJ1-2	CASSKAGMARDYGYTF	TGTGCCAGCAGCAAAGCAGGGATGGCGAGGGACTATGGCTACACCTTC
TRBV5-1	TRBD1	NA	TRBJ1-2	CASSLIWGDRVGYTF	TGCGCCAGCAGCTTAATCTGGGGGGACAGGGTCGGCTACACCTTC
TRBV5-4	NA	NA	TRBJ2-5	CASSHGQRKETQYF	TGTGCCAGCAGTCATGGTCAGCGGAAAGAGACCCAGTACTTC
TRBV4-2	NA	NA	TRBJ2-2	CASSQRLRTGELFF	TGTGCCAGCAGCCAAAGACTGAGGACCGGGGAGCTGTTTTTT
TRBV7-6	NA	NA	TRBJ2-7	CASSLIGDDEQYF	TGTGCCAGCAGCTTAATAGGAGACGACGAGCAGTACTTC
TRBV27	NA	NA	TRBJ2-5	CASSSGSETQYF	TGTGCCAGCAGTTCAGGAAGCGAGACCCAGTACTTC
TRBV6-5	NA	NA	TRBJ1-6	CASKRLSRFNSPLHF	TGTGCCAGCAAACGTCTCAGCAGGTTTAATTCACCCCTCCACTTT
TRBV28	NA	NA	TRBJ1-1	CASSFLRGAFF	TGTGCCAGCAGTTTTCTTAGGGGAGCTTTCTTT
TRBV6-5	NA	NA	TRBJ2-1	CASSQGPYNEQFF	TGTGCCAGCAGTCAGGGCCCCTACAATGAGCAGTTCTTC
TRBV7-9	NA	NA	TRBJ1-2	CASSFGVSYGYTF	TGTGCCAGCAGCTTCGGGGTTTCCTATGGCTACACCTTC
TRBV6-5	NA	NA	TRBJ1-6	CASTENSPLHF	TGTGCCAGCACCGAGAATTCACCCCTCCACTTT
TRBV5-1	TRBD1	NA	TRBJ2-1	CASSLERGRGAYNEQFF	TGCGCCAGCAGCTTGGAGAGGGGGCGCGGCGCCTACAATGAGCAGTTCTTC
TRBV5-1	NA	NA	TRBJ2-3	CASSFPGSGIRTDTQYF	TGCGCCAGCAGCTTTCCTGGATCAGGGATCCGCACAGATACGCAGTATTTT
TRBV13	NA	NA	TRBJ1-1	CASSLWQGSRTEAFF	TGTGCCAGCAGCTTATGGCAGGGAAGTCGCACTGAAGCTTTCTTT
TRBV2	NA	NA	TRBJ1-4	CASSDDSFNEKLFF	TGTGCCAGCAGTGATGACAGCTTTAATGAAAAACTGTTTTTT
TRBV5-4	TRBD1	NA	TRBJ1-5	CASSLQGMNQPQHF	TGTGCCAGCAGCCTACAGGGGATGAATCAGCCCCAGCATTTT
TRBV28	TRBD1	NA	TRBJ2-5	CASSPQGARGETQYF	TGTGCCAGCAGCCCTCAGGGGGCGCGGGGAGAGACCCAGTACTTC
TRBV12-3/TRBV12-4	TRBD2	NA	TRBJ2-1	CAGSGSPGNEQFF	TGTGCCGGCAGCGGGAGTCCGGGCAATGAGCAGTTCTTC
TRBV11-2	NA	NA	TRBJ1-2	CASSLEGGWGYTF	TGTGCCAGCAGCCTAGAAGGGGGTTGGGGCTACACCTTC
TRBV6-6	NA	NA	TRBJ2-7	CASSYSYRAYEQYF	TGTGCCAGCAGTTACTCGTACAGGGCCTACGAGCAGTACTTC
TRBV28	NA	NA	TRBJ1-4	CASTAGGNEKLFF	TGTGCCAGCACAGCTGGGGGGAATGAAAAACTGTTTTTT
TRBV29-1	NA	NA	TRBJ1-3	CSVETSGSGNTIYF	TGCAGCGTTGAGACCTCAGGCTCTGGAAACACCATATATTTT
TRBV7-2	NA	NA	TRBJ1-1	CASSPKAGMNTEAFF	TGTGCCAGCAGCCCGAAGGCGGGCATGAACACTGAAGCTTTCTTT
TRBV5-8	TRBD1	NA	TRBJ1-4	CASSLIRGQGGEKLFF	TGTGCCAGCAGCTTGATTCGGGGCCAGGGGGGCGAAAAACTGTTTTTT
TRBV10-3	NA	NA	TRBJ2-5	CAISDAFIQETQYF	TGTGCCATCAGTGATGCGTTCATCCAAGAGACCCAGTACTTC
TRBV10-3	NA	NA	TRBJ2-5	CAISDSWAKETQYF	TGTGCCATCAGTGATAGTTGGGCAAAAGAGACCCAGTACTTC
TRBV2	TRBD1	NA	TRBJ1-1	CASSLTGESTEAFF	TGTGCCAGCAGTTTGACAGGGGAGTCCACTGAAGCTTTCTTT
TRBV11-2	TRBD1	NA	TRBJ2-6	CASSNLQGAYSGANVLTF	TGTGCCAGCAGCAACCTACAGGGGGCGTATTCTGGGGCCAACGTCCTGACTTTC
TRBV28	TRBD2	NA	TRBJ2-6	CASSLGGSGANVLTF	TGTGCCAGCAGTTTGGGGGGGTCTGGGGCCAACGTCCTGACTTTC
TRBV28	NA	once	TRBJ2-7	CASSPYPGDTRDF	TGTGCCAGCAGTCCCTATCCCGGGGACACCAGGGACTTC
TRBV4-1	TRBD1	once	TRBJ1-5	CASSQRQGGSKEPQHF	TGCGCCAGCAGCCAAAGACAGGGAGGTAGTAAGGAGCCCCAGCATTTT
TRBV5-6	TRBD2	NA	TRBJ2-2	CASSFPGGTGELFF	TGTGCCAGCAGCTTCCCCGGGGGGACCGGGGAGCTGTTTTTT
TRBV30	NA	NA	TRBJ2-7	CAWSQRYGYEQYF	TGTGCCTGGAGTCAGCGTTACGGCTACGAGCAGTACTTC
TRBV18	NA	few	TRBJ1-3	CASSPPGPRRNTIYF	TGTGCCAGCTCACCACCGGGGCCTCGGCGCAACACCATATATTTT
TRBV5-1	TRBD1	NA	TRBJ2-7	CASSDRETYEQYF	TGCGCCAGCAGCGACAGGGAGACCTACGAGCAGTACTTC
TRBV9	TRBD1	NA	TRBJ1-1	CASSDTGGRGTEAFF	TGTGCCAGCAGCGATACAGGGGGCAGAGGCACTGAAGCTTTCTTT